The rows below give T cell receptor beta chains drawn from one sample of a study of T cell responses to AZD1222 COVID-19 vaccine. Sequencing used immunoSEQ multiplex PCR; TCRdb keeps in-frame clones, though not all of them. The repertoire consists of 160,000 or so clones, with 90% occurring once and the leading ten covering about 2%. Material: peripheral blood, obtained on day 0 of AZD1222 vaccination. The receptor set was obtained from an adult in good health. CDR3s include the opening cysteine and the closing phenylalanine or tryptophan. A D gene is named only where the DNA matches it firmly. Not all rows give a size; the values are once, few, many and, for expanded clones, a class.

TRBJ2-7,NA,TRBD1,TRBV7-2,TGTGCCAGCAGCCACGGGACAGGGGCCCACGAGCAGTACTTC,CASSHGTGAHEQYF
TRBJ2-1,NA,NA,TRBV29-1,TGCAGCGTTTCAGGGAGCTCCTACAATGAGCAGTTCTTC,CSVSGSSYNEQFF
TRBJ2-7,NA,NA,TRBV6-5,TGTGCCAGCAGCCGAGAGGGCGAGCAGTACTTC,CASSREGEQYF
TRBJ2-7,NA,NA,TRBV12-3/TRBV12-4,TGTGCCAGCAGTCAGGGGGGCCGATACGAGCAGTACTTC,CASSQGGRYEQYF
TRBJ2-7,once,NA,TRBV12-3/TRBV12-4,TGTGCCAGCACCGGGACCACAATATACGAGCAGTACTTC,CASTGTTIYEQYF
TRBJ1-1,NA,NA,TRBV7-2,TGTGCCAGCAGTTCGACGGGGGGGAGCACTGAAGCTTTCTTT,CASSSTGGSTEAFF
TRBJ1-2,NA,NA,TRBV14,TGTGCCAGCAGCCAAGATCTGGTGGGCTATGGCTACACCTTC,CASSQDLVGYGYTF
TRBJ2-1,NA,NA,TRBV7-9,TGTGCCAGCAGCTTAGCTAACAATGAGCAGTTCTTC,CASSLANNEQFF
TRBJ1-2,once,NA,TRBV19,TGTGCCAGTAGAGGACTGGGCTATGGCTACACCTTC,CASRGLGYGYTF
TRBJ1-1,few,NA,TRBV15,TGTGCCACTGGTGGGGCAGCCTTGAACACTGAAGCTTTCTTT,CATGGAALNTEAFF
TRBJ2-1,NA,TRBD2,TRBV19,TGTGCCAGTAGTAGTGGACTAGCGGAGACCCACTCCTACAATGAGCAGTTCTTC,CASSSGLAETHSYNEQFF
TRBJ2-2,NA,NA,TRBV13,TGTGCCAGCAGCTTACTAGTAGGCGGCACCGGGGAGCTGTTTTTT,CASSLLVGGTGELFF
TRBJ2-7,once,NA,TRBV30,TGTGCCTGTGACGGGAGAGGGTCCTACGAGCAGTACTTC,CACDGRGSYEQYF
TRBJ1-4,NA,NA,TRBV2,TGTGCCAGCGCCCCAGTGGGGGATGTGGGTGAAAAACTGTTTTTT,CASAPVGDVGEKLFF
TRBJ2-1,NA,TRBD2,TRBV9,TGTGCCAGCAGCGCCGGACTAGCGGTGGGATCTAATGAGCAGTTCTTC,CASSAGLAVGSNEQFF
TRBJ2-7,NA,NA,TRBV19,TGTGCCAGTAGTATGACGGGGGTAGAGCAGTACTTC,CASSMTGVEQYF
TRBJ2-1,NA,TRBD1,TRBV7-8,TGTGCCAGCAGCTTAGCACTAGGACAGGCAAGCTCCTACAATGAGCAGTTCTTC,CASSLALGQASSYNEQFF
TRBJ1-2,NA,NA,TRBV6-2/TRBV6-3,TGTGCCAGCAGTTATGGCAGGGCCTATGGCTACACCTTC,CASSYGRAYGYTF
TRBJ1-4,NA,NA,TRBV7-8,TGTGCCAGCAGCTTAGTTTACCCGACTGATGAAAAACTGTTTTTT,CASSLVYPTDEKLFF
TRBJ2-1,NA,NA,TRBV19,TGTGCCAGTAGTATCGGCTCATCATACAATGAGCAGTTCTTC,CASSIGSSYNEQFF
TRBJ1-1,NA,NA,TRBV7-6,TGTGCCAGCAGCCCCGGGGCAGACATTTTGACTGAAGCTTTCTTT,CASSPGADILTEAFF
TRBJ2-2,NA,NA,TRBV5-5,TGTGCCAGCAGCTTTAGCGTTTTAGCCGGGGAGCTGTTTTTT,CASSFSVLAGELFF
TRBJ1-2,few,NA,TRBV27,TGTGCCAGCAGTTTATCCGGGAACTATGGCTACACCTTC,CASSLSGNYGYTF
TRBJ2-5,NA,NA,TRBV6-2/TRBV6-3,TGTGCCAGCAGTAAAAGCCAGGAGACCCAGTACTTC,CASSKSQETQYF
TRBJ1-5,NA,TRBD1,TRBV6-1,TGTGCCAGCAGTGAACAGGGGGCTATTGGTCAGCCCCAGCATTTT,CASSEQGAIGQPQHF
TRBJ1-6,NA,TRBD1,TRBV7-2,TGTGCCAGCAGCTACGGACAGGGGGCTTCTTCACCCCTCCACTTT,CASSYGQGASSPLHF
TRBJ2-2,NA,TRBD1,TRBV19,TGTGCCTCTACGGGGACAGGGGGCCCCGGGGAGCTGTTTTTT,CASTGTGGPGELFF
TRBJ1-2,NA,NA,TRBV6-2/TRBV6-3,TGTGCCAGCAGTTACTCGGGACCCTATGGCTACACCTTC,CASSYSGPYGYTF
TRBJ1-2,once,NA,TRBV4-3,TGCGCCAGCAGCCAGAGCGGAGACTATGGCTACACCTTC,CASSQSGDYGYTF
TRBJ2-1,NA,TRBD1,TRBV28,TGTGCCAGCAGTGCGCCCGGGACAGGCTACAATGAGCAGTTCTTC,CASSAPGTGYNEQFF
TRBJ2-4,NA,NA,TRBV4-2,TGTGCCAGCAGCCAATGGGTAGCGGACCTTATTCAGTACTTC,CASSQWVADLIQYF
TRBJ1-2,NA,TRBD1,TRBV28,TGTGCCAGCAGTTTACCAGGGGGCTTTGACTACACCTTC,CASSLPGGFDYTF
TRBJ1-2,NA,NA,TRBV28,TGTGCCAGCAGTTTTTTGGCGGAGGTTTGGGGCTACACCTTC,CASSFLAEVWGYTF
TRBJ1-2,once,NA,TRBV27,TGTGCCAGCAGGGTAAATGGGCAGATCTATGGCTACACCTTC,CASRVNGQIYGYTF
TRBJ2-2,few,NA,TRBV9,TGTGCCAGCAGCGTAATCGGGAACACCGGGGAGCTGTTTTTT,CASSVIGNTGELFF
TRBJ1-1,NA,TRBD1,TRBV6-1,TGTGCCAGCAGTGACGAGACAGGGACCCAGATGAACACTGAAGCTTTCTTT,CASSDETGTQMNTEAFF
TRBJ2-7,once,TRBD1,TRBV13,TGTGCCAGCAGCTCCCCGGGACAGGGCCACGAGCAGTACTTC,CASSSPGQGHEQYF
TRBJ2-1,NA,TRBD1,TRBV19,TGTGCCAGTAGTGGGACAGGGGGGTATGAGCAGTTCTTC,CASSGTGGYEQFF
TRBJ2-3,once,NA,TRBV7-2,TGTGCCAGCAGCAGCAGGTCTTACTCGGTCACAGATACGCAGTATTTT,CASSSRSYSVTDTQYF
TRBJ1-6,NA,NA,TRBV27,TGTGCCAGCAGTCCAACCAGTAATTCACCCCTCCACTTT,CASSPTSNSPLHF
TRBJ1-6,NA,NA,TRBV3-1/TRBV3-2,TGTGCCAGCAGCAGCCGGGACATCAGGAGGAATTCACCCCTCCACTTT,CASSSRDIRRNSPLHF
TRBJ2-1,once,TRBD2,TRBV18,TGTGCCAGCTCCCTTCCGGGACTAGCGGGAGGGCCCAGATACAATGAGCAGTTCTTC,CASSLPGLAGGPRYNEQFF
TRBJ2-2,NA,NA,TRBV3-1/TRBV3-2,TGTGCCAGCAGCCAAGACGTCAGGAGTTACCTGAACACCGGGGAGCTGTTTTTT,CASSQDVRSYLNTGELFF
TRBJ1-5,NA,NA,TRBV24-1,TGTGCCACCAGCGAAACCTCACGCACGCCCCAGCATTTT,CATSETSRTPQHF